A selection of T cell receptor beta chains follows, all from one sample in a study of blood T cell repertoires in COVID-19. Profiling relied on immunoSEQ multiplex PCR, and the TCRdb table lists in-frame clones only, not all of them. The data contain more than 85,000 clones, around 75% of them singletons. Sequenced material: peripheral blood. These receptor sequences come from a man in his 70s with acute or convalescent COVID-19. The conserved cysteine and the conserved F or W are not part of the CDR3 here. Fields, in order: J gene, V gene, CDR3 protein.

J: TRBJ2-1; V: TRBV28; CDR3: AGAGAYNEQF
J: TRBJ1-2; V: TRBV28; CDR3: ASSLRQGYYGYT
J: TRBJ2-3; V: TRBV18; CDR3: ASSQGQIRATDTQY
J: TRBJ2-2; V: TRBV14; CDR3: ASSQARTATGELF
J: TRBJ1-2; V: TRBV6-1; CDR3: ASSEAQVLSGYT
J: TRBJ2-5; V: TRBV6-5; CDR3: ASSYLIGTGEETQY
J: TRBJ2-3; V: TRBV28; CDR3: ASSRGGQGGDTQY
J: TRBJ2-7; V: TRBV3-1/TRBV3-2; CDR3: ASSQESRGGLQQY
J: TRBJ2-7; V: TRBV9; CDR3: ASSPVRGEQY
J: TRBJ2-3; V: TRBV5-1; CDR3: ASSLGSLAASTDTQY
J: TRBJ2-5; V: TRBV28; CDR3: ASTRNRLETQY
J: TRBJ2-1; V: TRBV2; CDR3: ARTSGSSYNEQF
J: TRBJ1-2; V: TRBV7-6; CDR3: ASSLVTGGTNYGYT
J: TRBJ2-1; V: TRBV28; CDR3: ASTKGVNEQF
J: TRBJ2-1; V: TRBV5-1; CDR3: ASSLEYRGLYNEQF
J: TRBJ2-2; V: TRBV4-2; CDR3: ASSQGRGQTGELF
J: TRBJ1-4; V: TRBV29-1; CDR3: SVEGDPDTGGEKLF
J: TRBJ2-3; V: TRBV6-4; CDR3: ASSDSGGTDTQY
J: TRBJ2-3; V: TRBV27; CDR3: ASSLNRLTDTQY
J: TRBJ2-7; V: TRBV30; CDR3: AWSLGAGPYEQY
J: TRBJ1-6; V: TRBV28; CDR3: ASSSRGNSPLH
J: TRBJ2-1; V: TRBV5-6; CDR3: ASSPPPAGYYNEQF
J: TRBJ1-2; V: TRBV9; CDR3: ASSAGTPNYGYT
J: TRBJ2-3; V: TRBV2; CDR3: ASGSGGSAFLDTQY
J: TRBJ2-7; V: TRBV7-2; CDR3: ASSLESGRRDEQY
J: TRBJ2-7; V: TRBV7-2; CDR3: ASSLMSGSSYEQY
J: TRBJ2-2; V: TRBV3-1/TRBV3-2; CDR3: ASSPDRVSPGELF
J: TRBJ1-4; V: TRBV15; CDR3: ATSSLHGSYEKLF
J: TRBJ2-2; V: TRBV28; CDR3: ASSSLVAGLESVF
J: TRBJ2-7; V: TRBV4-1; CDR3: ASSPQGGSYEQY
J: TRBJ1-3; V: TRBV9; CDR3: ASSPRRGDTIY
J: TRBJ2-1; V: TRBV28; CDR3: ASSLASGRASYNEQF
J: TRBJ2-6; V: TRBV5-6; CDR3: ASSLESYSSGANVLT
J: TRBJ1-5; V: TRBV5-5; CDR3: ASSAWHSNQPQH
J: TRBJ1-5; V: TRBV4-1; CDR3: ASSQQPGQGGQPQH
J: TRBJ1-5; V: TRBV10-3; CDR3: AISEPTGGGDNQPQH
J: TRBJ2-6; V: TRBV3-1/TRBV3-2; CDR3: ASSHPGQGKPGANVLT
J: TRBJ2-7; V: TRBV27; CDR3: ASSSTGNFYEQY
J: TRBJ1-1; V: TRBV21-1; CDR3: ASSKVNGADGRENTEAF
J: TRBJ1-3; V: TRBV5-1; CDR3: ASSRDTSFLSGNTIY
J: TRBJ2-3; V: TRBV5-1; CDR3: ASSWGLAGRDTQY
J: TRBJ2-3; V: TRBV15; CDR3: ATSRSSYRVDTQY
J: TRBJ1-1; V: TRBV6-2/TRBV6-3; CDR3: ASSGAGNLNTEAF
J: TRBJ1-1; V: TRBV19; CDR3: ASSIGNTEAF
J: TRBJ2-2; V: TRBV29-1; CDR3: SVPLAGGPVGELF
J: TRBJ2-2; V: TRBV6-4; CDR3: ASSDSSQATGELF
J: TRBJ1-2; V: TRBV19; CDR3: ASSAGQGANYGYT
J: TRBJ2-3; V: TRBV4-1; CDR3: ASSQGAGTDTQY
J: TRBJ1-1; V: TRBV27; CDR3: ASSLSPAMNTEAF
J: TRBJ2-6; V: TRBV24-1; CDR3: ATSDPLNSGANVLT